The next 19 T cell receptor beta chains were all read from a single sample in a study of blood T cell repertoires in COVID-19. Repertoires were generated with immunoSEQ multiplex PCR, while TCRdb's copy carries only in-frame clones and drops some. This sample has 300,000 to 400,000 clones; about 86% occur once, and the top ten carry 3.5% to 4.5%. Specimen: PBMCs or T cells enriched from blood (not recorded which). These receptors came from a woman aged 40 to 50 with acute COVID-19.

The chain links TRBV7-9 to TRBJ2-7, with D perhaps matching TRBD1 (6 bases). V shed 6 bases and J shed 7 bases, with 22 bases lying between them. The CDR3 consists of 15 residues. The germline gives CDR1 SEHNR, CDR2 FQNEAQ (reference sequence). Written as DNA, the CDR3 is TGTGCCAGCAGGAAAGTCGAGGGGGATACTAGAGAGCAGTACTTC. Residues: CASRKVEGDTREQYF.

The chain combines TRBV5-1 with TRBJ1-2, with D tentatively TRBD1 (6 bases). This CDR3 contains 16 residues. CDR1 is SGHRS, CDR2 YFSETQ, per germline. V was trimmed by 4 bases and J by 8 bases, leaving 24 bases between them. The CDR3 DNA reads TGCGCCAGCAGCCCAGGGGTGCAAGCGTTTTATGAGGGCTACACCTTC. Protein product: CASSPGVQAFYEGYTF.

The rearrangement uses TRBV7-9 and TRBJ1-1, with D hard to call. V lost 2 bases, J lost 3 bases, and 7 bases lay in between. CDR3 size: 13 residues. Germline values: CDR1 SEHNR, CDR2 FQNEAQ (reference sequence). CDR3 bases: TGTGCCAGCAGCTTACACGGGGACACTGAAGCTTTCTTT. It yields the protein CASSLHGDTEAFF.

This clone appeared a few times. The J gene is TRBJ2-3, the V gene TRBV3-1 (or the pseudogene TRBV3-2); 8 bases align to TRBD2. J gave up 1 base and V 6 bases, and 3 bases lay outside the gene matches. The CDR3 is 14 residues long. The V gene's germline CDR1 is LGHDT and CDR2 YNNKEL (reference sequence). The CDR3 region has the DNA TGTGCCAGCAGGCCGCGGGGGGGCACAGATACGCAGTATTTT. This translates into CASRPRGGTDTQYF.

The gene calls are TRBV21-1 and TRBJ2-1; TRBD2 was called by the table and not checked on the DNA. TRBV21-1 is a pseudogene locus. The CDR3 contains 16 residues. Here the CDR3 DNA reads TGTGCCAGCAGCAAAGACGAACGGGAGGGCCTCGGGGAGCAGTTCTTC. It encodes CASSKDEREGLGEQFF.

The chain carries TRBV4-1 and TRBJ2-2, with D possibly TRBD2 on 6 matching bases. This CDR3 is 16 amino acids long. Germline V lookup: CDR1 MGHRA, CDR2 YSYEKL. Trimming removed 0 bases from V and 3 bases from J, with 11 bases in between. The CDR3 region has the DNA TGCGCCAGCAGCCAAGAAGGCGGGGCGTACACCGGGGAGCTGTTTTTT. This translates into CASSQEGGAYTGELFF.

This rearrangement joins TRBV6-5 to TRBJ2-1, with a possible D match to TRBD1 (6 bases). V dropped 10 bases and J dropped 6 bases, with 13 bases sitting between them. Germline values: CDR1 MNHEY, CDR2 SVGAGI. This CDR3 has 12 residues. The CDR3 sequence is CATTGNSNEQFF. The CDR3 DNA reads TGTGCCACCACAGGGAATTCCAATGAGCAGTTCTTC.

The CDR3 region is CAWISRQLAKNIQYF. CDR3 bases: TGTGCCTGGATATCAAGACAGCTAGCCAAAAACATTCAGTACTTC. The chain carries TRBV30 and TRBJ2-4, with D maybe TRBD1 (5 bases). V dropped 4 bases and J dropped 0 bases, with 13 bases sitting between them. This CDR3 is 15 amino acids long. The germline V gene has CDR1 GTSNPN and CDR2 SVGIG (reference sequence).

The chain uses TRBV5-5 and TRBJ1-5; D is ambiguous. The germline V and J ends were trimmed by 2 bases and 0 bases, with 3 bases remaining between them. Germline lookup yields CDR1 SGHKS and CDR2 YYEKEE (reference sequence). This CDR3 has 13 amino acids. Here the CDR3 reads CASSFNSNQPQHF. The CDR3 DNA is TGTGCCAGCAGCTTTAATAGCAATCAGCCCCAGCATTTT.

The J gene is TRBJ1-2, the V gene TRBV7-2; TRBD1 might be the D (5 bases). V was pared by 1 base and J by 4 bases, with 13 bases between. Per germline, CDR1 SGHTA and CDR2 FQGNSA. The CDR3 runs to 15 residues. CDR3 amino acids: CASSLVGREGYGYTF. The CDR3 DNA follows: TGTGCCAGCAGCTTAGTGGGCAGGGAAGGCTATGGCTACACCTTC.

V gene TRBV6-5 combines with J gene TRBJ1-2; D not resolved. Trimming shortened V by 0 bases and J by 4 bases, and 9 bases separated the two germline ends. The CDR3 covers 14 residues. CDR1 MNHEY and CDR2 SVGAGI come from the germline V gene. CDR3: CASSYSGRAYGYTF. In DNA form, the CDR3 reads TGTGCCAGCAGTTACTCGGGGAGGGCCTATGGCTACACCTTC.

V gene TRBV5-1 combines with J gene TRBJ2-3; 7 bases agree with TRBD1. The CDR3 sequence is 16 residues long. Germline V CDR1 and CDR2: SGHRS, YFSETQ. J was trimmed by 0 bases and V by 2 bases; bases with no gene match: 6. The CDR3 reads CASSFETGFSTDTQYF. The CDR3, as DNA: TGCGCCAGCAGCTTCGAGACAGGGTTTAGCACAGATACGCAGTATTTT.

This chain joins TRBV7-2 and TRBJ2-7; a possible D gene is TRBD2 (6 bases). This CDR3 has 15 amino acids. The germline V gene has CDR1 SGHTA and CDR2 FQGNSA. V lost 3 bases to trimming and J lost 7 bases, with 19 bases between them. The CDR3 sequence is CASSFERAPFGEQYF. For the CDR3, the DNA is TGTGCCAGCAGCTTCGAGCGGGCCCCCTTTGGTGAGCAGTACTTC.

This clone showed up just once. This chain uses TRBV28 with TRBJ2-3; D uncertain. Germline-derived CDR1 and CDR2 are MDHEN and SYDVKM. This CDR3 contains 16 residues. V lost 7 bases, J lost 0 bases, and 17 bases lay in between. The CDR3 nucleotides are TGTGCCAGCACCCCAACCCGCAGTTCTAGCACAGATACGCAGTATTTT. This sequence encodes CASTPTRSSSTDTQYF.

The V gene is TRBV18, the J gene TRBJ2-2; D may be TRBD2 (5 bases). The CDR3 covers 16 residues. CDR1 is KGHSH, CDR2 LQKENI, per germline. The V gene lost 4 bases and the J gene lost 0 bases, with 12 bases spanning the gap. The CDR3 DNA is TGTGCCAGCTCACGACTAACTAGGGCGAACACCGGGGAGCTGTTTTTT. Protein product: CASSRLTRANTGELFF.

This clone was counted only a few times. This chain uses TRBV27 with TRBJ1-6; D may be TRBD1 (6 bases). Germline V gives CDR1 MNHEY, CDR2 SMNVEV (reference sequence). V lost 1 base and J 4 bases, leaving 11 bases between the germline ends. The CDR3 totals 16 residues. As DNA, the CDR3 is TGTGCCAGCAGTTTATACCGGGACATTTATAATTCACCCCTCCACTTT. It yields the protein CASSLYRDIYNSPLHF.

This clone was detected once. The V gene is TRBV5-4, the J gene TRBJ2-7; 14 nucleotides align to TRBD2. CDR1 is SGHNT, CDR2 YYREEE, per germline (reference sequence). The V segment lost 4 bases and the J segment 2 bases; nucleotides outside the gene matches: 5. The CDR3 has 16 amino acids. The DNA of the CDR3 is TGTGCCAGCAGCCCAGGGACTAGCGGGAGAACCTACGAGCAGTACTTC. Amino acids: CASSPGTSGRTYEQYF.

The rearrangement joins TRBV19 to TRBJ2-2; 8 bases fit TRBD2. The CDR3 runs to 16 residues. Germline CDR1 LNHDA, CDR2 SQIVND (reference sequence). Losses at the gene ends were 2 bases for V and 4 bases for J; bases not matched to a gene: 6. This chain's CDR3 is CASSIPSGSGTGELFF. The CDR3 nucleotides are TGTGCCAGTAGTATACCGAGCGGGAGTGGCACCGGGGAGCTGTTTTTT.

V and J are TRBV6-5 and TRBJ1-2; D unclear. V lost 6 bases to trimming and J lost 5 bases, with 16 bases between them. Germline V gene data show CDR1 as MNHEY and CDR2 as SVGAGI. This CDR3 is 14 amino acids long. The CDR3 sequence: CASSPGLPGYGYTF. The CDR3 DNA sequence: TGTGCCAGCAGCCCCGGTCTCCCAGGATATGGCTACACCTTC.